The 13 T cell receptor beta chains listed next were all sequenced from one sample in a study of blood T cell repertoires in COVID-19. Measured with immunoSEQ multiplex PCR; TCRdb has only the in-frame clones, and not every one. Among 200,000 or so clones, about 86% were seen once, and the ten largest hold 3.5% to 4.5%. Sequencing used PBMCs or T cells enriched from blood (not recorded which). These receptors were collected from a woman in her 40s with acute COVID-19.

The chain carries TRBV11-2 and TRBJ2-2; the D is unclear. The V and J ends lost 5 bases and 6 bases respectively, with 4 bases between them. Germline CDR1 is SGHAT and CDR2 is FQNNGV. There are 11 residues in the CDR3. CDR3 sequence: CASSLSGELFF. The CDR3 DNA is TGTGCCAGCAGCCTCTCCGGGGAGCTGTTTTTT. Based on the CDR3 plus reference TRBV11-2 and TRBJ2-2, the full variable domain is EAGVAQSPRYKIIEKRQSVAFWCNPISGHATLYWYQQILGQGPKLLIQFQNNGVVDDSQLPKDRFSAERLKGVDSTLKIQPAKLEDSAVYLCASSLSGELFFGEGSRLTVL.

The chain employs TRBV28 and TRBJ1-2; D uncertain. With 2 bases removed from V and 8 bases from J, the gap between germline ends came to 12 bases. The CDR3 contains 13 residues. Per germline, CDR1 MDHEN and CDR2 SYDVKM. CDR3 coding DNA: TGTGCCAGCAGTTTAGAGGTTCTCGGGGGCTACACCTTC. Translated: CASSLEVLGGYTF.

The chain employs TRBV23-1 and TRBJ2-5, with a possible D match to TRBD2 (6 bases). TRBV23-1 is identified as an open reading frame with a role that is uncertain. The ends were cut back, 4 bases at V and 4 bases at J, with 19 bases in the middle. CDR3 length equals 16 residues. CDR3 in DNA: TGCGCCAGCAGTCTTGTGGGGGGAGTACTTTCAGAGACCCAGTACTTC. Encoded protein: CASSLVGGVLSETQYF.

This chain connects TRBV3-1 (or the pseudogene TRBV3-2) to TRBJ2-2, with 8 bases matching TRBD1. The V gene's germline CDR1 is LGHDT and CDR2 YNNKEL (reference sequence). V shed 1 base and J 4 bases; nucleotides not matched to a gene: 5. This CDR3 spans 16 amino acids. The CDR3 sequence is CASSQGRQGFTGELFF. CDR3 in DNA: TGTGCCAGCAGCCAAGGGCGACAGGGGTTCACCGGGGAGCTGTTTTTT.

The rearrangement links TRBV7-3 to TRBJ1-1, with D unresolved. This CDR3 region has 15 residues. Trimming took off 0 bases at V and 0 bases at J, with 8 bases between the two ends. From germline, CDR1 is SGHTA and CDR2 FQGTGA. The CDR3 here is CASSLTTVMNTEAFF. The CDR3 DNA reads TGTGCCAGCAGCTTAACAACTGTCATGAACACTGAAGCTTTCTTT.

The V and J genes are TRBV5-6 and TRBJ2-1; D is possibly TRBD2 (6 bases). Per the germline V gene, CDR1 is SGHDT and CDR2 is YYEEEE. This CDR3 is built from 16 residues. V was shortened by 3 bases and J by 0 bases, with 13 bases between the two germline ends. CDR3 sequence reads: CASSWLAARSYNEQFF. The CDR3 bases are TGTGCCAGCAGCTGGTTAGCGGCACGCTCCTACAATGAGCAGTTCTTC.

The CDR3 sequence is CASSLRVAASYNEQFF. CDR3 bases: TGTGCCAGCAGCTTGCGGGTCGCGGCCTCCTACAATGAGCAGTTCTTC. The chain employs TRBV7-3 and TRBJ2-1; D perhaps matches TRBD2 (5 bases). In germline, CDR1 is SGHTA, CDR2 FQGTGA. The CDR3 contains 16 residues. Trimming cost V 3 bases and J 0 bases, with 12 bases left between them. Using reference TRBV7-3 and TRBJ2-1 for the parts outside the CDR3, the full variable domain is GAGVSQTPSNKVTEKGKYVELRCDPISGHTALYWYRQSLGQGPEFLIYFQGTGAADDSGLPNDRFFAVRPEGSVSTLKIQRTERGDSAVYLCASSLRVAASYNEQFFGPGTRLTVL.

This chain links TRBV24-1 with TRBJ2-1; 8 bases fit TRBD2. V dropped 1 base and J dropped 6; count of bases not matched to a gene: 7. CDR3 length: 16 amino acids. From germline, CDR1 is KGHDR and CDR2 SFDVKD. The CDR3 here is CATSDLSGRSPNEQFF. The CDR3 coding sequence is TGTGCCACCAGTGATTTAAGCGGGAGATCCCCCAATGAGCAGTTCTTC.

The chain joins TRBV9 to TRBJ2-7, with 7 bases aligning to TRBD1. The CDR3 length is 14 residues. V was pared by 4 bases and J by 3 bases, with 7 bases of the junction left unmatched. Germline CDR1 is SGDLS and CDR2 is YYNGEE. CDR3 sequence (DNA): TGTGCCAGCAGCCCCCGGGACAGCCACTACGAGCAGTACTTC. Translating gives CASSPRDSHYEQYF.

This clone was picked up one time. The gene calls are TRBV7-2 and TRBJ1-1, with D possibly being TRBD1 (6 bases). V lost 5 bases and J 6 bases, leaving 10 bases between the germline ends. Germline CDR1 is SGHTA and CDR2 is FQGNSA. The CDR3 has 12 residues. This CDR3 reads CASSRDRSEAFF. The CDR3 DNA follows: TGTGCCAGCAGCCGAGACAGGTCTGAAGCTTTCTTT.

V is TRBV6-5 and J is TRBJ2-7, with a tentative D call TRBD2 (5 bases). CDR1 and CDR2 (germline): MNHEY, SVGAGI. The CDR3 sequence is 13 residues long. Trimming stripped 5 bases from V and 3 bases from J, with 11 bases between. The CDR3 reads CASSQLGNYEQYF. DNA of the CDR3: TGTGCCAGCAGTCAACTAGGGAACTACGAGCAGTACTTC.

The V call is TRBV19, the J call TRBJ2-3; D possibly corresponds to TRBD2 (6 bases). This CDR3 is built from 13 residues. The germline V gene has CDR1 LNHDA and CDR2 SQIVND (reference sequence). Trimming shortened V by 11 bases and J by 3 bases, and 15 bases separated the two germline ends. CDR3: CAAVGAGTDTQYF. In DNA, the CDR3 is TGTGCCGCCGTAGGGGCGGGGACAGATACGCAGTATTTT.

This chain joins TRBV29-1 and TRBJ1-4, with 12 positions matching TRBD1. Trimming removed 6 bases from V and 5 bases from J; junction bases left unmatched: 4. Germline V gene lookup returns CDR1 SQVTM and CDR2 ANQGSEA. This CDR3 has 14 amino acids. CDR3 sequence (DNA): TGCAGCGTCCGGGACAGGGGGCGGAATGAAAAACTGTTTTTT. It specifies CSVRDRGRNEKLFF. Filled out from reference TRBV29-1 and TRBJ1-4, the complete variable domain reads SAVISQKPSRDICQRGTSLTIQCQVDSQVTMMFWYRQQPGQSLTLIATANQGSEATYESGFVIDKFPISRPNLTFSTLTVSNMSPEDSSIYLCSVRDRGRNEKLFFGSGTQLSVL.